This entry lists 17 T cell receptor beta chains sequenced from one sample in a study of blood T cell repertoires in COVID-19. The assay was immunoSEQ multiplex PCR, and TCRdb's table has in-frame clones only and misses some. The sample holds approximately 190,000 clones, roughly four fifths seen once. What was sequenced was peripheral blood. Receptors were obtained from a man aged 25-45 years with active or convalescent COVID-19.

This chain connects TRBV19 to TRBJ1-2; D is uncertain. The CDR3 loop spans 15 amino acids. From germline, CDR1 is LNHDA and CDR2 SQIVND (reference sequence). V was clipped by 3 bases and J by 0 bases, with 11 bases between them. The CDR3 coding sequence is TGTGCCAGTAGTATGAGAGACACTTCTAACTATGGCTACACCTTC. Translating it yields CASSMRDTSNYGYTF. The complete variable domain, with remaining parts taken from reference TRBV19 and TRBJ1-2, reads DGGITQSPKYLFRKEGQNVTLSCEQNLNHDAMYWYRQDPGQGLRLIYYSQIVNDFQKGDIAEGYSVSREKKESFPLTVTSAQKNPTAFYLCASSMRDTSNYGYTFGSGTRLTVV.

DNA of the CDR3: TGCGCCAGCAGCCCAGGGACAGGGGGTCGCACTGAAGCTTTCTTT. Translated, it gives CASSPGTGGRTEAFF. V and J are TRBV5-1 and TRBJ1-1, with TRBD1 matching over 11 bases. Per the germline V gene, CDR1 is SGHRS and CDR2 is YFSETQ. The trim removed 4 bases at V and 4 bases at J, leaving 6 bases unmatched. The CDR3 loop spans 15 amino acids. Looking up the rest from reference TRBV5-1 and TRBJ1-1 gives the full variable domain: KAGVTQTPRYLIKTRGQQVTLSCSPISGHRSVSWYQQTPGQGLQFLFEYFSETQRNKGNFPGRFSGRQFSNSRSEMNVSTLELGDSALYLCASSPGTGGRTEAFFGQGTRLTVV.

V and J are TRBV7-9 and TRBJ1-4; 8 bases line up with TRBD1. The germline gives CDR1 SEHNR, CDR2 FQNEAQ (reference sequence). The length of the CDR3 is 16 residues. Trimming removed 1 base from V and 3 bases from J; junction bases left unmatched: 4. The CDR3 spells CASSLVGTGPNEKLFF. CDR3 DNA: TGTGCCAGCAGCTTAGTCGGGACAGGTCCTAATGAAAAACTGTTTTTT.

Comments on this clone: The sample carries other DNA sequences with the same CDR3. This chain uses TRBV5-6 with TRBJ1-2; D remains unclear. This CDR3 comprises 12 residues. The ends were cut back, 2 bases at V and 3 bases at J, with 5 bases in the middle. Germline assignment: CDR1 SGHDT and CDR2 YYEEEE. The CDR3 protein is CASSLTDYGYTF. In DNA, the CDR3 is TGTGCCAGCAGCTTAACAGACTATGGCTACACCTTC.

This clone was recorded a few times. The chain uses TRBV6-4 and TRBJ2-6, with 9 bases lining up with TRBD2. Germline CDR1 MRHNA, CDR2 SNTAGT. Losses at the gene ends were 0 bases for V and 3 bases for J; bases not matched to a gene: 0. The CDR3 spans 16 residues. CDR3 in amino acids: CASSDSSGSGANVLTF. CDR3 coding DNA: TGTGCCAGCAGTGACTCTAGCGGGAGTGGGGCCAACGTCCTGACTTTC.

The chain has TRBV7-3 and TRBJ2-5; no firm D call. V lost 3 bases to trimming and J lost 1 base, with 12 bases between them. CDR3 length: 15 residues. Germline V gene sequence: CDR1 SGHTA, CDR2 FQGTGA. The CDR3 nucleotides are TGTGCCAGCAGCTTTGGCGCGGAACCCCAAGAGACCCAGTACTTC. Its translation: CASSFGAEPQETQYF.

J is TRBJ1-5 and V is TRBV5-1; D call uncertain. Germline CDR1 reads SGHRS; CDR2 reads YFSETQ. Trimming cost V 1 base and J 7 bases, with 12 bases left between them. The CDR3 runs to 14 residues. CDR3 sequence (DNA): TGCGCCAGCAGCTTGACAGTCGGTGACCAGCCCCAGCATTTT. It yields the protein CASSLTVGDQPQHF.

This clone was recorded only once. The chain employs TRBV5-4 and TRBJ2-5; 7 bases match TRBD1. The CDR3 runs to 16 residues. V shed 4 bases and J 3 bases; nucleotides not matched to a gene: 12. Germline V gives CDR1 SGHNT, CDR2 YYREEE (reference sequence). CDR3 nucleotides: TGTGCCAGCAGCCCCGACAGGGTGAGAGGGAAAGAGACCCAGTACTTC. Translating it yields CASSPDRVRGKETQYF.

The CDR3, as DNA: TGTGCCAGCAGCAACCCGAGCTCCTATAATTCACCCCTCCACTTT. It is translated as CASSNPSSYNSPLHF. The J gene is TRBJ1-6, the V gene TRBV7-9; no reliable D call. V gave up 5 bases and J gave up 0 bases, with 8 bases separating them. Germline lookup yields CDR1 SEHNR and CDR2 FQNEAQ (reference sequence). This CDR3 has 15 amino acids.

The rearrangement joins TRBV4-3 to TRBJ2-1, with TRBD1 matching over 8 bases. The J segment lost 7 bases and the V segment lost 2 bases, leaving 7 bases of the junction unmatched. The length of the CDR3 is 15 residues. Looked up from germline, CDR1 is LGHNA and CDR2 is YSLEER. In DNA, the CDR3 is TGCGCCAGCAGCCAAAACCCCAGGGGGCAGAATGAGCAGTTCTTC. Its protein is CASSQNPRGQNEQFF.

The chain links TRBV5-6 to TRBJ1-2; no clear D gene. Trimming stripped 5 bases from V and 0 bases from J, with 14 bases between. The CDR3 is made up of 15 amino acids. Germline values: CDR1 SGHDT, CDR2 YYEEEE. The CDR3 nucleotides read TGTGCCAGCAGACATGCTGCTGGAGCTAACTATGGCTACACCTTC. Translating gives CASRHAAGANYGYTF.

In its sample, this clone was seen once. This sequence joins TRBV19 and TRBJ2-1; 9 bases align to TRBD2. Germline CDR1 and CDR2: LNHDA and SQIVND (reference sequence). V shed 4 bases and J 3 bases; nucleotides not matched to a gene: 4. The CDR3 extends over 15 amino acids. CDR3 protein: CASSTLAGRYNEQFF. DNA of the CDR3: TGTGCCAGTAGTACACTAGCGGGTCGCTACAATGAGCAGTTCTTC. The full variable domain, its missing parts supplied by reference TRBV19 and TRBJ2-1, is DGGITQSPKYLFRKEGQNVTLSCEQNLNHDAMYWYRQDPGQGLRLIYYSQIVNDFQKGDIAEGYSVSREKKESFPLTVTSAQKNPTAFYLCASSTLAGRYNEQFFGPGTRLTVL.

This chain connects TRBV19 to TRBJ1-3; D ambiguous. Germline V gene lookup returns CDR1 LNHDA and CDR2 SQIVND (reference sequence). Between the trimmed V and J ends, which lost 7 bases and 2 bases, there was a span of 12 bases. This CDR3 has 14 amino acids. The CDR3 is CASTRGSTGNTIYF. In nucleotides, the CDR3 is TGTGCCAGTACTCGCGGCAGTACTGGAAACACCATATATTTT.

V gene TRBV10-2 combines with J gene TRBJ1-2; 7 nucleotides agree with TRBD1. The CDR3 consists of 16 residues. The J segment lost 5 bases and the V segment lost 5 bases, leaving 14 bases of the junction unmatched. CDR1 and CDR2 (germline): WSHSY, SAAADI. The CDR3 DNA reads TGCGCCAGCAGTCGACAGGGAAGGGACTCGACTTATGGCTACACCTTC. Encoded protein: CASSRQGRDSTYGYTF.

The rearrangement links TRBV7-6 to TRBJ1-1; 9 bases agree with TRBD1. Germline V gene sequence: CDR1 SGHVS, CDR2 FNYEAQ. The CDR3 contains 15 residues. The ends lost 6 bases at V and 7 bases at J; junction bases unmatched: 12. The CDR3 sequence: CASSAGTGRAIEAFF. In DNA form, the CDR3 reads TGTGCCAGCAGTGCCGGGACAGGGCGGGCGATTGAAGCTTTCTTT.

Worth noting for this clone: Other DNA sequences from this sample encode an identical CDR3 as well. The chain is built from TRBV24-1 and TRBJ1-2; unclear D gene. The germline CDR1 and CDR2 sequences are KGHDR and SFDVKD. CDR3 length: 12 residues. The ends were cut back, 3 bases at V and 3 bases at J, with 4 bases in the middle. DNA for the CDR3: TGTGCCACCAGTGATCGGGACTATGGCTACACCTTC. Protein product: CATSDRDYGYTF.

J is TRBJ2-5 and V is TRBV7-9; 7 nucleotides match TRBD2. Germline CDR1 is SEHNR and CDR2 is FQNEAQ (reference sequence). V lost 5 bases and J lost 5; bases outside the gene matches: 8. There are 14 residues in the CDR3. CDR3 residues: CASSLVGGPETQYF. The DNA for the CDR3 is TGTGCCAGCAGCCTCGTGGGAGGGCCTGAGACCCAGTACTTC.